The 10 T cell receptor beta chains listed next were all sequenced from one sample in a study of blood T cell repertoires in COVID-19. Method: immunoSEQ multiplex PCR; TCRdb's copy keeps in-frame clones and lacks some. Of about 270,000 clones detected, 86% appear once; the ten largest clones hold about 9.2%. Material for sequencing was peripheral blood. Source of these receptors: a man in his forties who had recovered from COVID-19.

The chain couples TRBV19 to TRBJ2-1, with 12 positions matching TRBD2. V was clipped by 5 bases and J by 9 bases; unmatched bases: 14. The CDR3 length is 17 residues. Looked up from germline, CDR1 is LNHDA and CDR2 is SQIVND (reference sequence). CDR3 amino acids: CASSPRQGATSGGEQFF. The CDR3 bases are TGTGCCAGTAGTCCCCGACAGGGGGCGACTAGCGGGGGTGAGCAGTTCTTC.

This clone was seen just once. The J gene is TRBJ1-2, the V gene TRBV15; the match to TRBD1 covers 10 bases. J lost 8 bases, V lost 5 bases, and 5 bases had no gene match. The CDR3 is 13 residues long. Germline CDR1 is LNHNV and CDR2 is YYDKDF (reference sequence). CDR3 in DNA: TGTGCCACCAGCGGGACAGGGGTCGTAGGCTACACCTTC. Its translation: CATSGTGVVGYTF.

The chain employs TRBV2 and TRBJ1-2, with D perhaps TRBD1 (6 bases). Trimming took off 4 bases at V and 6 bases at J, with 15 bases between the two ends. The CDR3 length is 14 residues. Germline values: CDR1 SNHLY, CDR2 FYNNEI. CDR3 region: CASSGETTGHGYTF. CDR3 nucleotides: TGTGCCAGCAGTGGGGAAACGACAGGACATGGCTACACCTTC.

The rearrangement uses TRBV5-6 and TRBJ1-2; 7 positions agree with TRBD1. J was trimmed by 4 bases and V by 2 bases; bases with no gene match: 8. The CDR3 consists of 15 residues. Germline loops: CDR1 SGHDT, CDR2 YYEEEE. CDR3 bases: TGTGCCAGCAGCTTTCCCACCGGGACAGTCTATGGCTACACCTTC. As protein: CASSFPTGTVYGYTF.

The gene calls are TRBV21-1 and TRBJ2-7; no check of the table's D call, TRBD1, against the DNA was made. TRBV21-1 is a known pseudogene. This CDR3 spans 15 amino acids. The chain's CDR3 is CASSGQGGPSYEQYF. In nucleotides, the CDR3 is TGTGCCAGCAGCGGCCAAGGGGGACCCTCCTACGAGCAGTACTTC.

This chain links TRBV6-4 with TRBJ2-3; D call uncertain. Germline values: CDR1 MRHNA, CDR2 SNTAGT. The CDR3 covers 12 residues. Trimming removed 10 bases at V and 2 bases at J, with 10 bases between. This CDR3 reads CATQDSTDTQYF. The CDR3 DNA reads as TGTGCCACCCAGGATTCCACAGATACGCAGTATTTT.

This chain links TRBV2 with TRBJ1-2; TRBD1 is a possible D gene (5 bases). Germline V gene lookup returns CDR1 SNHLY and CDR2 FYNNEI. The CDR3 sequence is 13 residues long. Trimming stripped 1 base from V and 3 bases from J, with 6 bases between. The CDR3 loop is CASSEGQYYGYTF. The CDR3 DNA follows: TGTGCCAGCAGTGAAGGACAGTACTATGGCTACACCTTC.

The genes are TRBV9 and TRBJ2-1; possibly TRBD2 for D (7 bases). V was trimmed by 5 bases and J by 9 bases, leaving 18 bases between them. Germline loops: CDR1 SGDLS, CDR2 YYNGEE. The CDR3 is made up of 14 amino acids. The CDR3 sequence: CASSEGGLVSEQFF. The CDR3 DNA sequence: TGTGCCAGCAGTGAGGGGGGGCTAGTTAGTGAGCAGTTCTTC.

V and J are TRBV6-6 and TRBJ2-1, with TRBD2 identical over 12 bases. Germline CDR1 and CDR2: MNHNY and SVGAGI (reference sequence). Losses at the gene ends were 5 bases for V and 0 bases for J; bases not matched to a gene: 26. The CDR3 is 24 residues long. In nucleotides, the CDR3 is TGTGCCAGCAGTCCGATCGCCGGGACTAGCGGGTTCCCTATCCCCCTCAGCTCCTACAATGAGCAGTTCTTC. Translating gives CASSPIAGTSGFPIPLSSYNEQFF.

The V and J genes are TRBV30 and TRBJ2-1; 13 bases are shared with TRBD2. Germline lookup yields CDR1 GTSNPN and CDR2 SVGIG (reference sequence). V lost 1 base and J lost 3; bases outside the gene matches: 6. This CDR3 comprises 17 residues. This chain's CDR3 is CAWSARGLAGLYNEQFF. In DNA form, the CDR3 reads TGTGCCTGGAGTGCGCGGGGACTAGCGGGACTCTACAATGAGCAGTTCTTC.